These 5 T cell receptor beta chains were sequenced from one sample in a study of blood T cell repertoires in COVID-19. Sequencing used immunoSEQ multiplex PCR; TCRdb keeps in-frame clones, though not all of them. The sample has roughly 300,000 clones; around 81% are singletons. Input material: peripheral blood. Source of these receptors: a woman aged 60-70 years with active or convalescent COVID-19.

The V call is TRBV15, the J call TRBJ2-7, with D possibly TRBD2 on 5 matching bases. This CDR3 region has 15 residues. Germline assignment: CDR1 LNHNV and CDR2 YYDKDF (reference sequence). V lost 0 bases and J lost 12, with 21 bases in between. The CDR3 region has the DNA TGTGCCACCAGCAGAGATAGAGGACCGGGGTCAGAGGGGTACTTC. Translating gives CATSRDRGPGSEGYF.

This rearrangement joins TRBV19 to TRBJ2-1; TRBD2 matches at 10 bases. Germline loops: CDR1 LNHDA, CDR2 SQIVND (reference sequence). V lost 4 bases, J lost 7 bases, and 4 bases stayed unmatched. The CDR3 length is 14 residues. CDR3 protein: CASSRGLARNEQFF. CDR3 coding DNA: TGTGCCAGTAGTAGGGGACTAGCGAGGAATGAGCAGTTCTTC.

This chain uses TRBV2 with TRBJ2-3, with D possibly matching TRBD2 (5 bases). The CDR3 has 17 amino acids. The V end lost 4 bases, the J end lost 4 bases, and 21 bases lay between the germline ends. Germline CDR1 SNHLY, CDR2 FYNNEI. The CDR3 loop is CASSVGRDPEVADTQYF. The CDR3 region has the DNA TGTGCCAGCAGTGTAGGACGGGATCCAGAGGTAGCAGATACGCAGTATTTT. Drawing the rest from reference TRBV2 and TRBJ2-3, the complete variable domain is EPEVTQTPSHQVTQMGQEVILRCVPISNHLYFYWYRQILGQKVEFLVSFYNNEISEKSEIFDDQFSVERPDGSNFTLKIRSTKLEDSAMYFCASSVGRDPEVADTQYFGPGTRLTVL.

The genes are TRBV20-1 and TRBJ2-7, with 11 bases identical to TRBD2. From germline, CDR1 is DFQATT and CDR2 SNEGSKA (reference sequence). The CDR3 spans 14 residues. Losses at the gene ends were 3 bases for V and 2 bases for J; bases not matched to a gene: 3. CDR3 sequence reads: CSASLTSGTYEQYF. The CDR3, as DNA: TGCAGTGCTAGTTTGACTAGCGGGACCTACGAGCAGTACTTC.

This clone was seen more than once but under ten times. The genes are TRBV11-3 and TRBJ1-1, with a weak D call TRBD1 (6 bases). CDR3 length: 13 residues. Germline lookup yields CDR1 SGHNT and CDR2 YENEEA. Trimming removed 4 bases at V and 5 bases at J, with 11 bases between. CDR3 sequence reads: CASSSDSYTEAFF. CDR3 DNA sequence: TGTGCCAGCAGCTCGGACAGTTATACTGAAGCTTTCTTT.